These 26 T cell receptor beta chains originate from one sample sequenced in a study of shared clonotypes between healthy human individuals. Sequenced by immunoSEQ multiplex PCR; TCRdb stores in-frame clones only, minus some. This table holds millions of clones, around nine tenths found once. The sequenced sample consisted of naive CD4+ T cells sorted from blood. This sample's subset: CD45RA+ positively selected. The receptors originated from a young man in good health.

V is TRBV19 and J is TRBJ2-3, with 10 bases lining up with TRBD2. The CDR3 is 16 amino acids. The ends lost 4 bases at V and 6 bases at J; junction bases unmatched: 10. CDR1 is LNHDA and CDR2 is SQIVND in the germline V gene (reference sequence). The chain's CDR3 is CASSKGAGGTRDTQYF. The CDR3, as DNA: TGTGCCAGTAGTAAAGGAGCGGGGGGGACGAGGGATACGCAGTATTTT.

V gene TRBV7-3 combines with J gene TRBJ1-6; 10 nucleotides align to TRBD1. Looked up from germline, CDR1 is SGHTA and CDR2 is FQGTGA. CDR3 size: 14 residues. The V gene end was trimmed by 5 bases and the J gene end by 7 bases; junction bases not matched to a gene: 2. CDR3 sequence (DNA): TGTGCCAGCAGCATGGGACAGGGGAATTCACCCCTCCACTTT. It codes for CASSMGQGNSPLHF.

This clone was detected only once. The chain links TRBV4-1 to TRBJ2-3, with 12 bases aligning to TRBD2. The CDR3 loop spans 20 amino acids. From germline, CDR1 is MGHRA and CDR2 YSYEKL. With V trimmed by 0 bases and J by 4 bases, 14 bases remained unmatched. CDR3 loop: CASSQEYSSSGGAISDTQYF. Written as DNA, the CDR3 is TGCGCCAGCAGCCAAGAATACAGCTCTAGCGGGGGGGCCATCTCAGATACGCAGTATTTT.

Concerning this clone itself: One end of the junction does not line up with germline, which may come from a read error. The DNA for the CDR3 is TGTGCCAGTAGCTTAGAACTAGCGGGAGCGGTGTTGGGGAAAACCGGGGAGCTGTTTTTT. Its protein is CASSLELAGAVLGKTGELFF. The rearrangement uses TRBV11-2 and TRBJ2-2; 11 positions match TRBD2. Germline CDR1 SGHAT, CDR2 FQNNGV. The CDR3 totals 20 residues.

The CDR3 here is CASSLVTGGPNYGYTF. The CDR3 bases are TGTGCCAGCAGCTTAGTGACAGGAGGTCCTAACTATGGCTACACCTTC. The chain carries TRBV7-2 and TRBJ1-2; perhaps TRBD1 as D (6 bases). V lost 1 base to trimming and J lost 0 bases, with 12 bases between them. Germline loops: CDR1 SGHTA, CDR2 FQGNSA. The CDR3 spans 16 residues.

The chain links TRBV5-1 to TRBJ2-3; 12 nucleotides align to TRBD2. This CDR3 contains 16 residues. Germline V gene data show CDR1 as SGHRS and CDR2 as YFSETQ. Unmatched junction bases numbered 6, after V lost 4 bases and J lost 3 bases. Here the CDR3 reads CASSPRTSGKTDTQYF. The DNA for the CDR3 is TGCGCCAGCAGCCCTCGGACTAGCGGGAAAACAGATACGCAGTATTTT.

The V gene is TRBV7-2, the J gene TRBJ2-7, with D perhaps given as TRBD1 or TRBD2 (6 bases each). Germline V gene data show CDR1 as SGHTA and CDR2 as FQGNSA. Trimming took off 5 bases at V and 4 bases at J, with 15 bases between the two ends. The CDR3 contains 14 residues. CDR3 nucleotide sequence: TGTGCCAGCAGCCGCAAAGGGGGGACTTACGAGCAGTACTTC. It is translated as CASSRKGGTYEQYF.

The chain uses TRBV2 and TRBJ1-2; 9 bases are shared with TRBD1. The CDR3 is made up of 15 amino acids. V shed 4 bases, J shed 5 bases, and the junction held 8 bases outside the gene matches. The V gene's germline CDR1 is SNHLY and CDR2 FYNNEI. The CDR3 nucleotides are TGTGCCAGCAGTGGGACGGGACAGGGAACTTATGGCTACACCTTC. Protein sequence: CASSGTGQGTYGYTF.

About this clone: This sample includes further DNA sequences coding for the same CDR3. The chain carries TRBV18 and TRBJ2-1; D is possibly TRBD2 (5 bases). V was trimmed by 3 bases and J by 6 bases, leaving 9 bases between them. CDR1 KGHSH and CDR2 LQKENI come from the germline V gene. The CDR3 is 13 residues long. CDR3 DNA sequence: TGTGCCAGCTCACCCCTAGCCCTCAATGAGCAGTTCTTC. This codes for CASSPLALNEQFF.

This sequence joins TRBV28 and TRBJ2-7; D is unresolved. Germline CDR1 and CDR2: MDHEN and SYDVKM. V lost 8 bases and J 5 bases, leaving 13 bases between the germline ends. The CDR3 spans 12 residues. DNA for the CDR3: TGTGCCAGCTGCCGGGCCCCCAACGAGCAGTACTTC. Protein product: CASCRAPNEQYF.

Remarks on this clone: Other DNA sequences within the sample encode an identical CDR3. The chain couples TRBV5-1 to TRBJ1-2; 7 bases align to TRBD1. V was pared by 0 bases and J by 6 bases, with 2 bases of the junction left unmatched. This CDR3 comprises 13 residues. The germline V gene has CDR1 SGHRS and CDR2 YFSETQ. This CDR3 reads CASSLEGADGYTF. DNA of the CDR3: TGCGCCAGCAGCTTGGAGGGGGCGGATGGCTACACCTTC.

The rearrangement links TRBV28 to TRBJ1-2; perhaps TRBD1 as D (5 bases). Germline V gene lookup returns CDR1 MDHEN and CDR2 SYDVKM. CDR3 length equals 16 residues. With 6 bases removed from V and 1 base from J, the gap between germline ends came to 18 bases. CDR3 nucleotide sequence: TGTGCCAGCAGCCCCCTGGGAGGGGCAAATAACTATGGCTACACCTTC. This sequence encodes CASSPLGGANNYGYTF.

This chain links TRBV5-1 with TRBJ2-1; possibly TRBD2 for D (5 bases). The CDR3 totals 16 residues. Germline CDR1 reads SGHRS; CDR2 reads YFSETQ. The V end was cut by 5 bases, the J end by 0 bases, with 15 bases between. CDR3 sequence (DNA): TGCGCCAGCAGTCAAAAAGCGGAGATCTCCTACAATGAGCAGTTCTTC. This sequence encodes CASSQKAEISYNEQFF.

The chain uses TRBV13 and TRBJ1-1; TRBD1 is a possible D gene (5 bases). Per the germline V gene, CDR1 is PRHDT and CDR2 is FYEKMQ (reference sequence). The CDR3 contains 15 residues. The V end was cut by 3 bases, the J end by 1 base, with 12 bases between. Written as DNA, the CDR3 is TGTGCCAGCAGCTTGGGGGTCACCCCGAACACTGAAGCTTTCTTT. This codes for CASSLGVTPNTEAFF.

The V and J genes are TRBV2 and TRBJ2-2; 9 bases are shared with TRBD1. The CDR3 is made up of 15 amino acids. Germline values: CDR1 SNHLY, CDR2 FYNNEI. Trimming at V came to 3 bases and at J to 7 bases, leaving 6 bases not matched to a gene. CDR3 residues: CASSDGTGRSGELFF. CDR3 bases: TGTGCCAGCAGTGACGGGACAGGGCGGAGCGGGGAGCTGTTTTTT.

The chain has TRBV19 and TRBJ2-1; TRBD2 matches 9 bases. The V and J ends lost 2 bases and 9 bases, in that order; junction bases with no gene match: 8. The CDR3 extends over 15 amino acids. Germline V lookup: CDR1 LNHDA, CDR2 SQIVND (reference sequence). This CDR3 reads CASSISLAGIGEQFF. CDR3 sequence (DNA): TGTGCCAGTAGTATATCCCTAGCGGGGATTGGTGAGCAGTTCTTC.

The chain carries TRBV7-8 and TRBJ1-3, with TRBD1 matching over 7 bases. Germline-derived CDR1 and CDR2 are SGHVS and FQNEAQ. V was pared by 3 bases and J by 4 bases, with 9 bases of the junction left unmatched. The CDR3 consists of 16 residues. This chain's CDR3 is CASSFGQAGGGNTIYF. As DNA, the CDR3 is TGTGCCAGCAGCTTTGGACAGGCCGGCGGGGGAAACACCATATATTTT. The variable domain in full, completed from reference TRBV7-8 and TRBJ1-3, reads GAGVSQSPRYKVAKRGQDVALRCDPISGHVSLFWYQQALGQGPEFLTYFQNEAQLDKSGLPSDRFFAERPEGSVSTLKIQRTQQEDSAVYLCASSFGQAGGGNTIYFGEGSWLTVV.

Regarding this clone: The sample contains more than one DNA sequence encoding this CDR3. J is TRBJ1-1 and V is TRBV6-1, with TRBD1 as a possible D gene (5 bases). V was shortened by 3 bases and J by 0 bases, with 8 bases between the two germline ends. The germline V gene has CDR1 MNHNS and CDR2 SASEGT. The CDR3 runs 14 residues. CDR3 coding DNA: TGTGCCAGCAGTGAGGGGCAGTTGAACACTGAAGCTTTCTTT. Amino acids: CASSEGQLNTEAFF.

Details on this clone: The sample has other DNA sequences that encode this CDR3 too. This rearrangement joins TRBV5-6 to TRBJ2-5; no clear D. V dropped 3 bases and J dropped 4 bases, with 4 bases sitting between them. This CDR3 spans 11 amino acids. Germline assignment: CDR1 SGHDT and CDR2 YYEEEE. In DNA, the CDR3 is TGTGCCAGCAGCTCAAGAGAGACCCAGTACTTC. Its translation is CASSSRETQYF.

The chain recombines TRBV12-5 with TRBJ2-5; D gene unclear. The V end lost 1 base, the J end lost 5 bases, and 5 bases lay between the germline ends. Per the germline V gene, CDR1 is LGHNT and CDR2 is FRNRAP. CDR3 length: 12 amino acids. CDR3 region: CASGLGWETQYF. CDR3 nucleotide sequence: TGTGCTAGTGGTTTGGGGTGGGAGACCCAGTACTTC.

The V call is TRBV12-2, the J call TRBJ2-7; TRBD2, the D gene given by the table, was not confirmed from the DNA. TRBV12-2 is an annotated pseudogene. This CDR3 has 15 residues. The CDR3 sequence is CASREDWSSPYEQYF. CDR3 DNA: TGTGCAAGTCGTGAAGACTGGAGCTCCCCATACGAGCAGTACTTC.

The genes are TRBV7-2 and TRBJ1-2; D possibly corresponds to TRBD1 (6 bases). V lost 5 bases to trimming and J lost 8 bases, with 18 bases between them. Germline-derived CDR1 and CDR2 are SGHTA and FQGNSA. The CDR3 covers 14 residues. The CDR3 spells CASSILGQGYGYTF. In nucleotides, the CDR3 is TGTGCCAGCAGCATTTTGGGCCAGGGGTACGGCTACACCTTC.

For this clone: This same CDR3 is encoded by further DNA sequences in the sample. The chain couples TRBV18 to TRBJ2-7, with TRBD2 as a possible D gene (5 bases). The CDR3 consists of 11 residues. Germline CDR1 is KGHSH and CDR2 is LQKENI. Trimming took 5 bases from V and 7 from J, leaving 9 bases between them. The CDR3 loop is CASSATGEQYF. CDR3 nucleotides: TGTGCCAGCTCAGCAACGGGGGAGCAGTACTTC.

This rearrangement joins TRBV15 to TRBJ2-1; TRBD1 aligns across 8 bases. Trimming took 1 base from V and 8 from J; bases not matched to a gene: 7. The CDR3 has 15 amino acids. Germline assignment: CDR1 LNHNV and CDR2 YYDKDF (reference sequence). The CDR3 spells CATSRGQGRMDEQFF. CDR3 sequence (DNA): TGTGCCACCAGCAGAGGACAGGGGCGGATGGATGAGCAGTTCTTC.

V gene TRBV10-2 combines with J gene TRBJ1-3; D gene uncertain. The CDR3 has 10 amino acids. Germline CDR1 is WSHSY and CDR2 is SAAADI. The V end lost 2 bases, the J end lost 11 bases, and 4 bases lay between the germline ends. CDR3 loop: CASSEPPIYF. The CDR3 nucleotides are TGCGCCAGCAGTGAGCCCCCCATATATTTT.

The chain couples TRBV7-2 to TRBJ2-6; D gene uncertain. The CDR3 has 13 residues. Germline CDR1 and CDR2: SGHTA and FQGNSA. V lost 5 bases to trimming and J lost 4 bases, with 6 bases between them. CDR3: CASSAPGANVLTF. DNA of the CDR3: TGTGCCAGCAGCGCGCCCGGGGCCAACGTCCTGACTTTC. Based on the CDR3 plus reference TRBV7-2 and TRBJ2-6, the full variable domain is GAGVSQSPSNKVTEKGKDVELRCDPISGHTALYWYRQSLGQGLEFLIYFQGNSAPDKSGLPSDRFSAERTGGSVSTLTIQRTQQEDSAVYLCASSAPGANVLTFGAGSRLTVL.